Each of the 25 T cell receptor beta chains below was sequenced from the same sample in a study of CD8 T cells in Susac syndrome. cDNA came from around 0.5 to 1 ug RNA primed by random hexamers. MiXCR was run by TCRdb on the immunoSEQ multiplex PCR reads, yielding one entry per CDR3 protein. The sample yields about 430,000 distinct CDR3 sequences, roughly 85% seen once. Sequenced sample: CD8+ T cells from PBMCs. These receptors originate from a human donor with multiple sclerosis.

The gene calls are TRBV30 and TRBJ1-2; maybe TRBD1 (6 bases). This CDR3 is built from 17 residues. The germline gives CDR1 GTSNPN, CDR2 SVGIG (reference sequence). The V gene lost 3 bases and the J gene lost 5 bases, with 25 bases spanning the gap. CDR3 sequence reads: CAWRKDSSKVVRYGYTF. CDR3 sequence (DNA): TGTGCCTGGAGGAAGGACAGCTCGAAGGTCGTAAGATATGGCTACACCTTC.

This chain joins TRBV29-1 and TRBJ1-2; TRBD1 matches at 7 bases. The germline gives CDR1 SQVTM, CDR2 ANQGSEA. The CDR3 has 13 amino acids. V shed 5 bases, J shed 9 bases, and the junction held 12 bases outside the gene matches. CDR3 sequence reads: CSVRASDRARYTF. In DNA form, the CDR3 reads TGCAGCGTTAGAGCCTCCGACAGGGCGCGCTACACCTTC.

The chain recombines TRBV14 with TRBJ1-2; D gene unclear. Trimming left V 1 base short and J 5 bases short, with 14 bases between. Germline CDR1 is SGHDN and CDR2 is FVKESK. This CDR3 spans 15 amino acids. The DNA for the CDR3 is TGTGCCAGCAGCCAAGTGCCCGGTGCGCGGTATGGCTACACCTTC. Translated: CASSQVPGARYGYTF.

The DNA of the CDR3 is TGTGCCAGCAGTCAGGGGACCTACAATGAGCAGTTCTTC. Its translation: CASSQGTYNEQFF. The chain joins TRBV11-2 to TRBJ2-1; a weak D match, TRBD1 (6 bases). Germline V CDR1 and CDR2: SGHAT, FQNNGV. Trimming pared 6 bases from V and 2 bases from J, leaving 8 bases between. The CDR3 consists of 13 residues.

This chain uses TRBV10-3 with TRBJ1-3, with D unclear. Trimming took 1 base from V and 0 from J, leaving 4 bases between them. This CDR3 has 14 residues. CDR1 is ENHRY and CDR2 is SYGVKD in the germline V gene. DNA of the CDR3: TGTGCCATCAGTGAGTTAGACTCTGGAAACACCATATATTTT. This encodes CAISELDSGNTIYF.

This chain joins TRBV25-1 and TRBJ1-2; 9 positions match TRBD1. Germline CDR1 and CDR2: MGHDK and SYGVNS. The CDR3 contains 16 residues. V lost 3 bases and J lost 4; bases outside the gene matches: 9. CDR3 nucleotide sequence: TGTGCCAGCAGTGAGACGATGACAGGGGGTTTCTATGGCTACACCTTC. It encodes CASSETMTGGFYGYTF.

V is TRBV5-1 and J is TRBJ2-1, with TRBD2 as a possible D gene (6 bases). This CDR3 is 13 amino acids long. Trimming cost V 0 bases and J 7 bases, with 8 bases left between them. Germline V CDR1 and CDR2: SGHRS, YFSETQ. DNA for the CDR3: TGCGCCAGCAGCTTGGAACTAGCTAATGAGCAGTTCTTC. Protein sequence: CASSLELANEQFF.

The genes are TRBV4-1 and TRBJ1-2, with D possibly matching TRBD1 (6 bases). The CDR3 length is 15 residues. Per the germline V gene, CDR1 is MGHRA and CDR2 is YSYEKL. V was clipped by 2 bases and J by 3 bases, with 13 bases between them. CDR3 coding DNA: TGCGCCAGCAGCCAAAACAGGGCCTCCCACTATGGCTACACCTTC. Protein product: CASSQNRASHYGYTF.

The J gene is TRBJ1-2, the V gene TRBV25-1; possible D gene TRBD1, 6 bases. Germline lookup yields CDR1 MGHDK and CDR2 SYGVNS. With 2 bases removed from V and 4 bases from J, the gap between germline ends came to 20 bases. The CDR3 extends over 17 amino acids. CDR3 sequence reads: CASSEPGGDGGPYGYTF. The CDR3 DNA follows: TGTGCCAGCAGTGAACCGGGGGGGGACGGGGGCCCCTATGGCTACACCTTC.

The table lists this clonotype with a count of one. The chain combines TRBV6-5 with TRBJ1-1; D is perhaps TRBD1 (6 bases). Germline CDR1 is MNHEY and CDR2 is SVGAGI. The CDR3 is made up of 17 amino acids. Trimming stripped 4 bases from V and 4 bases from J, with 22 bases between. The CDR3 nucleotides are TGTGCCAGCAGTTGGACCGCGGGGGCGTCAGGAGGCACTGAAGCTTTCTTT. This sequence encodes CASSWTAGASGGTEAFF.

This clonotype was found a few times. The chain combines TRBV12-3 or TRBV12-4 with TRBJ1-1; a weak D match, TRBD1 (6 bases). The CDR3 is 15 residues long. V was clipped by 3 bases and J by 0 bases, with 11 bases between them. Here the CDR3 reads CASSLNREMNTEAFF. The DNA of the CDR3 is TGTGCCAGCAGTTTGAACAGGGAAATGAACACTGAAGCTTTCTTT.

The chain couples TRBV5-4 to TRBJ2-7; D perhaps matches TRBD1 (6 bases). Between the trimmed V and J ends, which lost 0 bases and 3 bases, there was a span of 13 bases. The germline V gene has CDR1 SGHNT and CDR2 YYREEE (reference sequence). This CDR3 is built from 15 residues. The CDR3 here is CASSLVGQHSYEQYF. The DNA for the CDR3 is TGTGCCAGCAGCTTGGTCGGACAGCACAGCTACGAGCAGTACTTC.

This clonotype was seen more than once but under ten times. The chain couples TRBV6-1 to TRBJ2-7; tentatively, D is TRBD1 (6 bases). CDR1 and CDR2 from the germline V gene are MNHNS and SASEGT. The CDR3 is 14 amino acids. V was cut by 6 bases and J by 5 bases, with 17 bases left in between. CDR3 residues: CASSLAPGANEQYF. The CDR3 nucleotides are TGTGCCAGCAGCCTCGCCCCAGGGGCGAACGAGCAGTACTTC.

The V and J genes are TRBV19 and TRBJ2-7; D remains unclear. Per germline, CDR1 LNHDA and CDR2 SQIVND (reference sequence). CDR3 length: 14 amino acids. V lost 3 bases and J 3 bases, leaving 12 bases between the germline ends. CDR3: CASSIGSWGYEQYF. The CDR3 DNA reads TGTGCCAGTAGTATTGGCAGTTGGGGCTACGAGCAGTACTTC.

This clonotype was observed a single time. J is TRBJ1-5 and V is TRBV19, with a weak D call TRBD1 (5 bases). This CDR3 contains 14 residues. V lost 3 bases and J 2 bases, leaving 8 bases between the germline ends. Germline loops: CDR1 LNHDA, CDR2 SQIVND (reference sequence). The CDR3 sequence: CASSMLGGNQPQHF. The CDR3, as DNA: TGTGCCAGTAGTATGTTAGGGGGCAATCAGCCCCAGCATTTT. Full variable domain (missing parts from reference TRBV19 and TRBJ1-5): DGGITQSPKYLFRKEGQNVTLSCEQNLNHDAMYWYRQDPGQGLRLIYYSQIVNDFQKGDIAEGYSVSREKKESFPLTVTSAQKNPTAFYLCASSMLGGNQPQHFGDGTRLSIL.

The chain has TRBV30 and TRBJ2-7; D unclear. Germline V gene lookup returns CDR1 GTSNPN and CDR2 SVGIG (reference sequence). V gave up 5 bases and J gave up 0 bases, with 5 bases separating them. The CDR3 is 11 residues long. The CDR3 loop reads CAWDSSYEQYF. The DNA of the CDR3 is TGTGCCTGGGACTCCTCCTACGAGCAGTACTTC.

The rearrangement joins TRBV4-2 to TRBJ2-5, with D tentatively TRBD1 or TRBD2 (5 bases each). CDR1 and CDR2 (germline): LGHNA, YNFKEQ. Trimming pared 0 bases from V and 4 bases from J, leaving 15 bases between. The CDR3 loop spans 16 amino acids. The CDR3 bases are TGTGCCAGCAGCCAAGAACGGGGCAGGGTGACAGAGACCCAGTACTTC. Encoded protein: CASSQERGRVTETQYF.

CDR3 DNA: TGCGCCAGCAGGTTGACCCGGGACCCTCTTCGGGGCTATGGCTACACCTTC. Its translation is CASRLTRDPLRGYGYTF. The chain links TRBV5-1 to TRBJ1-2; TRBD1 might be the D (5 bases). With 5 bases removed from V and 4 bases from J, the gap between germline ends came to 24 bases. This CDR3 is built from 17 residues. Germline V CDR1 and CDR2: SGHRS, YFSETQ. Full variable domain (remainder filled in from reference TRBV5-1 and TRBJ1-2): KAGVTQTPRYLIKTRGQQVTLSCSPISGHRSVSWYQQTPGQGLQFLFEYFSETQRNKGNFPGRFSGRQFSNSRSEMNVSTLELGDSALYLCASRLTRDPLRGYGYTFGSGTRLTVV.

In DNA form, the CDR3 reads TGTGCCAGCAGCCCTAAAGTGGGCACACTCCACACAGATACGCAGTATTTT. This encodes CASSPKVGTLHTDTQYF. This chain joins TRBV11-2 and TRBJ2-3; no firm D call. The CDR3 is 17 residues long. The germline gives CDR1 SGHAT, CDR2 FQNNGV. The V gene lost 5 bases and the J gene lost 2 bases, with 20 bases spanning the gap.

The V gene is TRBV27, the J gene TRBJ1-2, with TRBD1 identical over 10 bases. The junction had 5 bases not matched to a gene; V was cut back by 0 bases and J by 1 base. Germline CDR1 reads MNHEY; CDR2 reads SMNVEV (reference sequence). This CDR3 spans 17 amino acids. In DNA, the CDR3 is TGTGCCAGCAGTTTATCGGGACAGGGGCGGTTTAACTATGGCTACACCTTC. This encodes CASSLSGQGRFNYGYTF.

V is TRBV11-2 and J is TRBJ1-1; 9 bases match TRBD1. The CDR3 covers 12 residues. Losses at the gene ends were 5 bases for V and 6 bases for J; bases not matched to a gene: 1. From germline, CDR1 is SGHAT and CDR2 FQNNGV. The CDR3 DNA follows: TGTGCCAGCAGCGGGGACAGGGCTGAAGCTTTCTTT. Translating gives CASSGDRAEAFF.

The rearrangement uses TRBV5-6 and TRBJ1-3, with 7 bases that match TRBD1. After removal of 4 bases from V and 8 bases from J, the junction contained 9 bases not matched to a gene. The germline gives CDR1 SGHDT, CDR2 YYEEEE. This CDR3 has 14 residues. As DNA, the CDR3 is TGTGCCAGCAGCCCCCGACAGGGCGAAGACACCATATATTTT. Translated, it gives CASSPRQGEDTIYF. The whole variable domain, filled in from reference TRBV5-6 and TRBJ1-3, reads DAGVTQSPTHLIKTRGQQVTLRCSPKSGHDTVSWYQQALGQGPQFIFQYYEEEERQRGNFPDRFSGHQFPNYSSELNVNALLLGDSALYLCASSPRQGEDTIYFGEGSWLTVV.

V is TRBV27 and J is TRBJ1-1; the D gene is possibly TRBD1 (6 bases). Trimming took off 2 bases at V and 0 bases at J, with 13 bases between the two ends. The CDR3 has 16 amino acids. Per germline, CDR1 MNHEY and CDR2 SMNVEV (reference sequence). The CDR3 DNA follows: TGTGCCAGCAGTTTAATCGGGGGGGCACTGAACACTGAAGCTTTCTTT. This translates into CASSLIGGALNTEAFF.

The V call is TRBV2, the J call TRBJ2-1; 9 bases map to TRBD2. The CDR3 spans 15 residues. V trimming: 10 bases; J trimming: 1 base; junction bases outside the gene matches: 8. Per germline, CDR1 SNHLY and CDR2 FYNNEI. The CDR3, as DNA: TGTGCCACCGTGACTAGCGGTCCTTCCTACAATGAGCAGTTCTTC. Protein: CATVTSGPSYNEQFF.

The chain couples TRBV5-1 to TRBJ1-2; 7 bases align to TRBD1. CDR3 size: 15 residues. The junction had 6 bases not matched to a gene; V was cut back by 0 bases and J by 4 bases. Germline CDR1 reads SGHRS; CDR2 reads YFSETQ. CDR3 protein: CASSLGTGAGYGYTF. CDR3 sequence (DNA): TGCGCCAGCAGCTTGGGGACAGGAGCTGGCTATGGCTACACCTTC.